At least ten counts were recorded for the clone carrying this T cell receptor beta chain. The antigen remains undetermined. Template material for amplifying TCR beta CDR3 regions consisted of RNA transcripts. The study used the HTBI primer set for a first-round RT-PCR of the TCR CDR3. TCRdb redid the calling of the multiplex PCR reads with MiXCR, one entry per CDR3 protein. Of 300,000 to 500,000 distinct CDR3 sequences in the sample, over 11% were seen once. The sample originates from a study of T cells in Graves' hyperthyroidism and ophthalmopathy. The study, taken as a whole, reports: Blood samples included most of the expanded thyroid clonotypes exceeding 0.001. It was a median around seven months before onset that the model predicted ophthalmopathy. By a 13 V-J model, ophthalmopathy was set apart from stable hyperthyroidism.

The CDR3 runs to 13 residues. Germline V gene sequence: CDR1 SGHRS, CDR2 YFSETQ. Trimming took 4 bases from V and 3 from J; bases not matched to a gene: 2. Patients having uncontrolled infection, another autoimmune disease, pregnancy or lactation were not included. The clonotype originates from a man between 50 and 59 years old with Graves' ophthalmopathy. This chain uses TRBV5-1 with TRBJ2-7; 9 bases map to TRBD1. Sequenced input: blood. CDR3 sequence reads: CASSATGGYEQYF. Here the CDR3 DNA reads TGCGCCAGCAGCGCGACAGGGGGCTACGAGCAGTACTTC.